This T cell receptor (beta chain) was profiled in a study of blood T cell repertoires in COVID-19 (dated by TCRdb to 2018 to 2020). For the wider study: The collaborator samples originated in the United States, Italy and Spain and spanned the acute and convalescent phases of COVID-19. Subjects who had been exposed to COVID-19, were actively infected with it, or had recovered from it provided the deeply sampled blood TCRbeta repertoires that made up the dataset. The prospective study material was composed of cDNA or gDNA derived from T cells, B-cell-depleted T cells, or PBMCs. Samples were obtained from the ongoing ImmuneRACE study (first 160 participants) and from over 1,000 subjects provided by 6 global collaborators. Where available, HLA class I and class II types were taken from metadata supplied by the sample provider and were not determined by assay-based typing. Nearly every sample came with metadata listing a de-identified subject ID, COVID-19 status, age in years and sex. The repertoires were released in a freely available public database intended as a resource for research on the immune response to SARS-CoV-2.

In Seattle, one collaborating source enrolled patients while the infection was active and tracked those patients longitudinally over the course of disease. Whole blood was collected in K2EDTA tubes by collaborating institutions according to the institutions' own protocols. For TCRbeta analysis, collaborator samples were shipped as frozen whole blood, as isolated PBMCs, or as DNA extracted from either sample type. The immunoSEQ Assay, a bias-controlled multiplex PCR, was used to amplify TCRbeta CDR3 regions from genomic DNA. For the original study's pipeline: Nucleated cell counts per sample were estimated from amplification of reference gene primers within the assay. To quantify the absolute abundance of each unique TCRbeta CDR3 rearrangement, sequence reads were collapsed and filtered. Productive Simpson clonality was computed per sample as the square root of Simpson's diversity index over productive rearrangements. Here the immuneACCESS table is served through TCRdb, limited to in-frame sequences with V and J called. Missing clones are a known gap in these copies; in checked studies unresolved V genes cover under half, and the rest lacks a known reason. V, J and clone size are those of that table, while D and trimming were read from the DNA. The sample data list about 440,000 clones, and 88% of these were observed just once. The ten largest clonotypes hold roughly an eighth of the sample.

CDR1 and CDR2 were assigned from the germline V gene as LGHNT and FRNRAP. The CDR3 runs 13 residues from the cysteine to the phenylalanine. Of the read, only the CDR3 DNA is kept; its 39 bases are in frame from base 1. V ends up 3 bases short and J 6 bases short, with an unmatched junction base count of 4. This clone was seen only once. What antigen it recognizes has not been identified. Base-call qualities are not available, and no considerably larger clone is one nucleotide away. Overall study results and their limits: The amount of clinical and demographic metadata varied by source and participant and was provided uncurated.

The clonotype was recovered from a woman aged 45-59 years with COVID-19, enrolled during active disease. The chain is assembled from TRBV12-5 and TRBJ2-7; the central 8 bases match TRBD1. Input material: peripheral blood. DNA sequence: TGTGCTAGTGGTTTCGGACAGGGCATCGAGCAGTACTTC. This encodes CASGFGQGIEQYF.